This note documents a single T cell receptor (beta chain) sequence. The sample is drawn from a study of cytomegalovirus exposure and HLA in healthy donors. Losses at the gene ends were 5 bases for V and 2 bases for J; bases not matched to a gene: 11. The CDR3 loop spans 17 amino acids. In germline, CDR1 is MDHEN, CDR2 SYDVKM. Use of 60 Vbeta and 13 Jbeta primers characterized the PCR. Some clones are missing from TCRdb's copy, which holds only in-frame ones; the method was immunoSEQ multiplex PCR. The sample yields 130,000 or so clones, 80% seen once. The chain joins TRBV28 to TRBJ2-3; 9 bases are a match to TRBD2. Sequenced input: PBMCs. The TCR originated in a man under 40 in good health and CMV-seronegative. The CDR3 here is CASSTAHRLAVTDTQYF. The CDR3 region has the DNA TGTGCCAGCAGTACCGCCCACCGACTAGCGGTCACAGATACGCAGTATTTT.